In its sample, the clone carrying this TCR beta chain was seen once. Its matching antigen is unknown. The sample originates from a study of T cells in localized non-small cell lung cancer. Measured with immunoSEQ multiplex PCR; TCRdb has only the in-frame clones, and not every one. The data contain about 33,000 clones, about 90% of them singletons. Study-wide results and caveats: Clonality of T cells reached its maximum in uninvolved adjacent lung, surpassing tumor. The study linked higher blood T cell density to longer overall survival. Turning up in adjacent lung were a median roughly 50 of the top 100 tumor clones.

The germline V gene has CDR1 MGHDK and CDR2 SYGVNS. The CDR3 is made up of 15 amino acids. Trimming took 6 bases from V and 4 from J, leaving 15 bases between them. The chain uses TRBV25-1 and TRBJ2-2; D gene uncertain. The specimen was PBMCs, collected before any cancer treatment. This sequence was found in a man between 35 and 75 years old with stage II lung adenocarcinoma. DNA of the CDR3: TGTGCCAGCAGCCACACCACTACCTCCACCGGGGAGCTGTTTTTT. It translates to CASSHTTTSTGELFF.